A few counts support the clone carrying this T cell receptor (beta chain). This CDR3 has 12 amino acids. Trimming stripped 7 bases from V and 7 bases from J, with 13 bases between. Looked up from germline, CDR1 is LNHDA and CDR2 is SQIVND (reference sequence). Using immunoSEQ multiplex PCR, the repertoire was profiled, and TCRdb retains in-frame clones only, with some absent. The data contain about 48,000 clones, less than 90% of them seen just once; the ten biggest clones take up 17%. The sample comes from a study of radiotherapy plus CTLA-4 blockade in lung cancer. The TCR comes from a human donor with non-small cell lung cancer that progressed on radiotherapy plus ipilimumab. Some clones in this sample may be carry-over from other donors' samples. The genes are TRBV19 and TRBJ1-2; D uncertain. The sample was peripheral blood, taken from a patient treated with radiotherapy plus ipilimumab. As DNA, the CDR3 is TGTGCCAGTACCGCCATCCGCGGTGGCTACACCTTC. As protein: CASTAIRGGYTF.